Below, 9 T cell receptor beta chains from the same sample are listed, as sequenced in a study of CD8 T cells in Susac syndrome (dated by TCRdb to the late 2010s). The library was prepared using the immunoSEQ multiplex PCR assay. RNA was extracted using the RNeasy kit, and roughly 0.5 to 1 ug of the RNA was reverse transcribed with random hexamers. TCRdb handled the public reads itself, with Q25 trimming in fastp and clone calling in MiXCR, and kept productive beta chains. Rows are unified per CDR3 protein, each entry keeping the most common DNA and genes. Present in this sample are about 190,000 distinct CDR3 sequences, almost 96% of which were seen just once. Jointly, the top ten make up 0.098% of the sample. The sample was CD4+ T cells from PBMCs. These receptors were taken from a human donor with Susac syndrome.

The chain has TRBV3-1 and TRBJ1-2; TRBD1 is a possible D gene (5 bases). The germline V gene has CDR1 LGHDT and CDR2 YNNKEL (reference sequence). This CDR3 has 14 amino acids. V lost 0 bases to trimming and J lost 10 bases, with 15 bases between them. CDR3 in amino acids: CASSQDGDFVDYTF. CDR3 DNA sequence: TGTGCCAGCAGCCAAGATGGGGACTTTGTTGACTACACCTTC.

V and J are TRBV10-3 and TRBJ1-6; 11 bases fit TRBD1. This CDR3 has 13 residues. Per germline, CDR1 ENHRY and CDR2 SYGVKD. Germline trimming cut 11 bases from V and 9 bases from J; bases unmatched to any gene: 6. The CDR3 DNA follows: TGTGCCGTCACCGGGACAGGGGGTTCACCCCTCCACTTT. This codes for CAVTGTGGSPLHF.

The chain joins TRBV7-2 to TRBJ2-2; the D gene is possibly TRBD1 (5 bases). Per germline, CDR1 SGHTA and CDR2 FQGNSA. The CDR3 spans 14 residues. V was cut by 4 bases and J by 6 bases, with 12 bases left in between. CDR3 sequence: CASSSALGAGELFF. The CDR3, as DNA: TGTGCCAGCAGCTCCGCTTTAGGGGCCGGGGAGCTGTTTTTT.

V gene TRBV9 combines with J gene TRBJ2-5; 7 bases line up with TRBD2. V shed 4 bases, J shed 1 base, and the junction held 4 bases outside the gene matches. Germline lookup yields CDR1 SGDLS and CDR2 YYNGEE. The CDR3 totals 14 residues. CDR3: CASSLGLGQETQYF. The CDR3 coding sequence is TGTGCCAGCAGCCTCGGACTAGGCCAAGAGACCCAGTACTTC.

V usage is TRBV6-5 and J usage is TRBJ1-5; unclear D gene. The CDR3 has 15 amino acids. Per the germline V gene, CDR1 is MNHEY and CDR2 is SVGAGI. The ends were cut back, 6 bases at V and 0 bases at J, with 12 bases in the middle. The CDR3 nucleotides are TGTGCCAGCAGGGCCCCGGGCAATAGCAATCAGCCCCAGCATTTT. Translation gives CASRAPGNSNQPQHF.

The chain is built from TRBV30 and TRBJ2-5; TRBD2 might be the D (7 bases). Per germline, CDR1 GTSNPN and CDR2 SVGIG (reference sequence). The length of the CDR3 is 16 residues. V was cut by 0 bases and J by 1 base, with 15 bases left in between. CDR3 amino acids: CAWSVIAGAPQETQYF. DNA of the CDR3: TGTGCCTGGAGTGTAATTGCGGGGGCCCCCCAAGAGACCCAGTACTTC.

The chain uses TRBV7-9 and TRBJ2-7; TRBD1 might be the D (6 bases). The V end was cut by 6 bases, the J end by 2 bases, with 26 bases between. CDR1 SEHNR and CDR2 FQNEAQ come from the germline V gene (reference sequence). This CDR3 spans 18 amino acids. The CDR3 sequence is CASSSMGASGAGAYEQYF. In DNA form, the CDR3 reads TGTGCCAGCAGTTCAATGGGGGCCTCAGGGGCAGGGGCCTACGAGCAGTACTTC.

The rearrangement uses TRBV29-1 and TRBJ2-1, with 8 bases identical to TRBD2. The J segment lost 8 bases and the V segment lost 6 bases, leaving 9 bases of the junction unmatched. CDR1 and CDR2 from the germline V gene are SQVTM and ANQGSEA. This CDR3 is 13 amino acids long. In nucleotides, the CDR3 is TGCAGCGTATCCTTAGCGGGGAGGGATGAGCAGTTCTTC. This encodes CSVSLAGRDEQFF.

The chain has TRBV7-9 and TRBJ1-1, with D perhaps matching TRBD1 (5 bases). This CDR3 is 15 amino acids long. The V end lost 0 bases, the J end lost 1 base, and 9 bases lay between the germline ends. The V gene's germline CDR1 is SEHNR and CDR2 FQNEAQ (reference sequence). This CDR3 reads CASSLALGGNTEAFF. The CDR3 nucleotides read TGTGCCAGCAGCTTAGCGTTGGGGGGGAACACTGAAGCTTTCTTT.